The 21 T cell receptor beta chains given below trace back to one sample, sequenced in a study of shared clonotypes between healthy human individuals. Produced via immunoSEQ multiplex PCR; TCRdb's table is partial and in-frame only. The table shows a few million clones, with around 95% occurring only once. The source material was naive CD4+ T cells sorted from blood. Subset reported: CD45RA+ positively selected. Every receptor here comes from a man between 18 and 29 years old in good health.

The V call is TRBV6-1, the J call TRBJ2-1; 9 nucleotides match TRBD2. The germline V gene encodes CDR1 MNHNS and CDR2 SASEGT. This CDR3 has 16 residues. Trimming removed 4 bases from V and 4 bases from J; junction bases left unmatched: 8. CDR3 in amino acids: CASSVAVAGVYNEQFF. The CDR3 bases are TGTGCCAGCAGTGTGGCCGTAGCGGGAGTATACAATGAGCAGTTCTTC.

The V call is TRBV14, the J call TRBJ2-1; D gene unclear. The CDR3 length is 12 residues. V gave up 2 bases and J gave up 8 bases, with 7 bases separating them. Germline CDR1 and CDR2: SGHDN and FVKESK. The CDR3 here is CASSQTSDEQFF. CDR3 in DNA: TGTGCCAGCAGCCAAACCAGCGATGAGCAGTTCTTC.

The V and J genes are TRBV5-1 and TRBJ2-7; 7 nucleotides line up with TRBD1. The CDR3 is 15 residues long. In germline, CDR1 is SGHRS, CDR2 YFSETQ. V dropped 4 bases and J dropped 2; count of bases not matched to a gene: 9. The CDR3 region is CASSPAEGQTYEQYF. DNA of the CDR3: TGCGCCAGCAGCCCAGCCGAGGGACAGACCTACGAGCAGTACTTC. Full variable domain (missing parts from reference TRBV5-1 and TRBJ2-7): KAGVTQTPRYLIKTRGQQVTLSCSPISGHRSVSWYQQTPGQGLQFLFEYFSETQRNKGNFPGRFSGRQFSNSRSEMNVSTLELGDSALYLCASSPAEGQTYEQYFGPGTRLTVT.

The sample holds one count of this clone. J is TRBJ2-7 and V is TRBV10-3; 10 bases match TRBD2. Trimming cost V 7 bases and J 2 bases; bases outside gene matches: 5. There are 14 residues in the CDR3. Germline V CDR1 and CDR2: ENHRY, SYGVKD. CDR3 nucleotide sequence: TGTGCCATCACCCCTAGCGGGGGTCCCTACGAGCAGTACTTC. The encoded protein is CAITPSGGPYEQYF.

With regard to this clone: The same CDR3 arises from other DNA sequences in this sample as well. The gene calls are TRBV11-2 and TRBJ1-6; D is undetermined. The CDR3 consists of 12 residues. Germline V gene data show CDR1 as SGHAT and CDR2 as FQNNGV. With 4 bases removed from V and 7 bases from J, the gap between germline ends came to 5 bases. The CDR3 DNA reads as TGTGCCAGCAGCTCGGGCAATTCACCCCTCCACTTT. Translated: CASSSGNSPLHF.

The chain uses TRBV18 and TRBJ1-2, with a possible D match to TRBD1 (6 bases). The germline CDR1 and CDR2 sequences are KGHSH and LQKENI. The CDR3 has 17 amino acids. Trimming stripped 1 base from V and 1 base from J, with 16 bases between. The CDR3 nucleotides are TGTGCCAGCTCACCACAGACAGGAGTAAGCGGTAACTATGGCTACACCTTC. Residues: CASSPQTGVSGNYGYTF.

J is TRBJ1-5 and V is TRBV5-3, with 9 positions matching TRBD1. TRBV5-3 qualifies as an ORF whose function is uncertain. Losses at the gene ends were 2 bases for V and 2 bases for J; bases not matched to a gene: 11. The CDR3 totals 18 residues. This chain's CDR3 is CARSFGTGYSSGNQPQHF. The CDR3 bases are TGTGCCAGAAGCTTCGGGACAGGGTATTCTTCGGGCAATCAGCCCCAGCATTTT.

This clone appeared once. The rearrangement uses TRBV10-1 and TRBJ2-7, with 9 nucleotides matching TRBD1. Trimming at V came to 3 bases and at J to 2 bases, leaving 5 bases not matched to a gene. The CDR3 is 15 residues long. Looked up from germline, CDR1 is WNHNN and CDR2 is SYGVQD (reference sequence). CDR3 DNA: TGCGCCAGCAGTGATGGACAGGGGAAGACCTACGAGCAGTACTTC. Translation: CASSDGQGKTYEQYF.

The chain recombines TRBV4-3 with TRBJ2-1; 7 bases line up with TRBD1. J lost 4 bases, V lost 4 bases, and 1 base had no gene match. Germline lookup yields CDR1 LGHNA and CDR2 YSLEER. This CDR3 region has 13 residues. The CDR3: CASSRDSYNEQFF. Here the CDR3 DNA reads TGCGCCAGCAGCCGGGACAGTTACAATGAGCAGTTCTTC.

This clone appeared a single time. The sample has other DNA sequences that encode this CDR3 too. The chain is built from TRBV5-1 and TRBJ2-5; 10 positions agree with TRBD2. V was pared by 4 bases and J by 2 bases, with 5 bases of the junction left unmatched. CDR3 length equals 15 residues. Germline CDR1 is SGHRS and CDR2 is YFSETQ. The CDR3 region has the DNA TGCGCCAGCAGCCTAGCGGGGGACTTGCAAGAGACCCAGTACTTC. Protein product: CASSLAGDLQETQYF.

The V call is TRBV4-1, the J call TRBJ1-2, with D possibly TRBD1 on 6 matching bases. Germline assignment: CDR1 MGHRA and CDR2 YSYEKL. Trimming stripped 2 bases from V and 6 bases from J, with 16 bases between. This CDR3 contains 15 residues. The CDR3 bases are TGCGCCAGCAGCCAACAGACAGGATTAGTGGATGGCTACACCTTC. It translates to CASSQQTGLVDGYTF.

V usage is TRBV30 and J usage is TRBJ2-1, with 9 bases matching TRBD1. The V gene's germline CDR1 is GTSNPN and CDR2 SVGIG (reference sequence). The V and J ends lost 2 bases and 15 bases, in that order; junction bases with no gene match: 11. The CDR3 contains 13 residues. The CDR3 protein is CAWSLTRGTGSFF. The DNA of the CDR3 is TGTGCCTGGAGTCTAACCCGGGGGACAGGGTCGTTCTTC.

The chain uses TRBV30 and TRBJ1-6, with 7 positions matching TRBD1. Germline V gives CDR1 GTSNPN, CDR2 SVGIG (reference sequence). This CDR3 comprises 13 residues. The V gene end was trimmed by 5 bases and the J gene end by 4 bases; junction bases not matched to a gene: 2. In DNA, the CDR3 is TGTGCCTGGGGGGGACAGTATAATTCACCCCTCCACTTT. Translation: CAWGGQYNSPLHF.

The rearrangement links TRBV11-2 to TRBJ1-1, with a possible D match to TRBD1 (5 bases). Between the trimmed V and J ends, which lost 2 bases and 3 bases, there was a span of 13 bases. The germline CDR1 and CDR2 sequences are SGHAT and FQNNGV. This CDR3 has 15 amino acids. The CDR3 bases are TGTGCCAGCAGCTTAAAGGGGCATTGGGACACTGAAGCTTTCTTT. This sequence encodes CASSLKGHWDTEAFF.

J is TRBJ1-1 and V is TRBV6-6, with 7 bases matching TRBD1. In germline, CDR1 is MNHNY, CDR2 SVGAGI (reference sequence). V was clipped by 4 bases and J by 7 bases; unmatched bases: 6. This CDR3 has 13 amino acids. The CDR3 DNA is TGTGCCAGCAGTTTACAGGGGTCGGGTGAAGCTTTCTTT. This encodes CASSLQGSGEAFF.

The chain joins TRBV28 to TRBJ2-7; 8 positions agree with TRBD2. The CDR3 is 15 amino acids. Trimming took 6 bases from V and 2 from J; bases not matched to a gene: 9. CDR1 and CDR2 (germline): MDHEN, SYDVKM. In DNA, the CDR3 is TGTGCCAGCAGCCCATGGCGGGGGGCCGCCTACGAGCAGTACTTC. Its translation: CASSPWRGAAYEQYF.

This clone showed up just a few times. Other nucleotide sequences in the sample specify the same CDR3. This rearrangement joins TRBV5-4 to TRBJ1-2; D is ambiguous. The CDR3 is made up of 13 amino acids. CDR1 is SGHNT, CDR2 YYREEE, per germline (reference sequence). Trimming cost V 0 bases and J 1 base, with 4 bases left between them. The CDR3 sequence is CASSLDGNYGYTF. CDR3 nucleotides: TGTGCCAGCAGCTTGGACGGTAACTATGGCTACACCTTC.

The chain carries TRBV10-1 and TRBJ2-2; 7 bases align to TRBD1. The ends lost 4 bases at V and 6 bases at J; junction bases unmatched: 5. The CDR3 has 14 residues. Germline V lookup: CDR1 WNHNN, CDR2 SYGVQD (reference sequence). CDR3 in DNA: TGCGCCAGCAGTGGGCGACAGGGTCCCGGGGAGCTGTTTTTT. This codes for CASSGRQGPGELFF.

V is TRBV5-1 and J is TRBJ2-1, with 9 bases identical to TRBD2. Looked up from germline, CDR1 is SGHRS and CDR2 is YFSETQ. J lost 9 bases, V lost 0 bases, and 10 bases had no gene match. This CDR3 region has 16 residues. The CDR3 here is CASSLAGTSSLGEQFF. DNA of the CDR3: TGCGCCAGCAGCTTGGCCGGGACTAGCTCCTTAGGTGAGCAGTTCTTC.

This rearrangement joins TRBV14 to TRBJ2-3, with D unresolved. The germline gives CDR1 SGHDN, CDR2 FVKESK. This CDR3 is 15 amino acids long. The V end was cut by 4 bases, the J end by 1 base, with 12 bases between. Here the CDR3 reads CASSPAGGGTDTQYF. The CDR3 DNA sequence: TGTGCCAGCAGCCCCGCCGGCGGCGGCACAGATACGCAGTATTTT.

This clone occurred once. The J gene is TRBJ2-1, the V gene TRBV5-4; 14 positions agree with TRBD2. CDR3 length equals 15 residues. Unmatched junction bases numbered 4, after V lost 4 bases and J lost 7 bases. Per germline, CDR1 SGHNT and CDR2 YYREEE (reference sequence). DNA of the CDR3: TGTGCCAGCAGCCTCGGGACTAGCGGGAGTAATGAGCAGTTCTTC. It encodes CASSLGTSGSNEQFF.